This TCR beta chain was obtained from a study of T-cell reconstitution after alpha-beta-depleted transplantation in children. V lost 1 base, J lost 2 bases, and 11 bases stayed unmatched. CDR1 SGHRS and CDR2 YFSETQ come from the germline V gene. This CDR3 has 17 amino acids. Concerning this clonotype itself: The antigen is not known.

Molecular barcoding with unique molecular identifiers was used for the TCRbeta library. MiXCR, applied by TCRdb to the PCR reads, yields one record per CDR3 protein. The sample records about 590,000 distinct CDR3 sequences, 10% to 15% being singletons. Overall study findings and caveats: After one year, T-cell counts and TCRbeta diversity mostly came from new T cells. Expanded graft clones, several hundred of them, were reportedly the source of alpha-beta T cells about two months after transplant. In some patients, recipient T cells and intrathymic progenitors surviving conditioning explained high day-60 diversity.

This sample comprised PBMCs, mostly from graft donor cells, obtained 360 days after TCRalphabeta/CD19-depleted stem cell transplant. The receptor was derived from a male patient aged 5 to 17 who had a stem cell transplant for acute myeloid leukemia, so the T cells may come from the graft donor. The chain has TRBV5-1 and TRBJ1-1, with 7 bases fitting TRBD1. The CDR3 DNA reads as TGCGCCAGCAGCTTGTCAGAGGGGGCTATATCAAACACTGAAGCTTTCTTT. Translating it yields CASSLSEGAISNTEAFF.